The 28 T cell receptor beta chains below were found in one sample sequenced in a study of cytomegalovirus exposure and HLA in healthy donors (dated by TCRdb to the late 2010s). The library relied on the immunoSEQ multiplex PCR assay. For the multiplex PCR, a mixture combining 60 forward primers for TCR Vbeta segments and 13 reverse primers for TCR Jbeta segments was used. TCRdb limited this immuneACCESS table to in-frame rearrangements with V and J called. A share of clones is missing; checked studies link under half to unresolved V genes, and the rest is unexplained. The sample contains approximately 60,000 clones, 65% to 90% of them found a single time. Together, the top ten hold around 4.1% of the sample. The source material was PBMCs. The receptors were sampled from a man younger than 40 in good health and CMV-seronegative.

In this sample, this clone turned up a few times. V gene TRBV7-6 combines with J gene TRBJ1-4, with TRBD1 matching 7 bases. V lost 1 base and J lost 8; bases outside the gene matches: 1. Germline lookup yields CDR1 SGHVS and CDR2 FNYEAQ. The CDR3 sequence is 13 residues long. The DNA of the CDR3 is TGTGCCAGCAGCTTAGGGACAGGAGAAAAACTGTTTTTT. Translating gives CASSLGTGEKLFF.

J is TRBJ2-7 and V is TRBV7-8, with 8 bases identical to TRBD2. The CDR3 has 16 amino acids. The J segment lost 4 bases and the V segment lost 5 bases, leaving 13 bases of the junction unmatched. CDR1 and CDR2 (germline): SGHVS, FQNEAQ. Here the CDR3 reads CASSVWNSGAAYEQYF. CDR3 coding DNA: TGTGCCAGCAGCGTTTGGAATAGCGGGGCGGCTTACGAGCAGTACTTC.

The rearrangement links TRBV9 to TRBJ2-1; TRBD1 is a possible D gene (5 bases). Germline assignment: CDR1 SGDLS and CDR2 YYNGEE. CDR3 length: 15 amino acids. The ends were cut back, 4 bases at V and 2 bases at J, with 13 bases in the middle. The CDR3 DNA reads as TGTGCCAGCAGCACCCAGGGTAATACCTACAATGAGCAGTTCTTC. It yields the protein CASSTQGNTYNEQFF.

The V gene is TRBV7-9, the J gene TRBJ1-2; no clear D gene. Germline CDR1 SEHNR, CDR2 FQNEAQ (reference sequence). V shed 4 bases and J shed 0 bases, with 3 bases lying between them. The CDR3 extends over 12 amino acids. CDR3 protein: CASSSSNYGYTF. CDR3 nucleotide sequence: TGTGCCAGCAGCTCTTCTAACTATGGCTACACCTTC.

The chain couples TRBV7-2 to TRBJ2-7; TRBD2 aligns across 8 bases. Germline CDR1 SGHTA, CDR2 FQGNSA. The CDR3 consists of 15 residues. The V gene end was trimmed by 5 bases and the J gene end by 3 bases; junction bases not matched to a gene: 9. In DNA form, the CDR3 reads TGTGCCAGCAGCCCCTCCGGGGGGGGAGGCTACGAGCAGTACTTC. Protein sequence: CASSPSGGGGYEQYF.

The chain couples TRBV7-9 to TRBJ1-1; D unresolved. Trimming stripped 4 bases from V and 5 bases from J, with 8 bases between. Germline CDR1 SEHNR, CDR2 FQNEAQ (reference sequence). The CDR3 has 12 amino acids. CDR3 sequence (DNA): TGTGCCAGCAGCTCCCTAGGAACTGAAGCTTTCTTT. Amino acid sequence: CASSSLGTEAFF.

The chain combines TRBV30 with TRBJ1-3; D gene uncertain. This CDR3 region has 13 residues. In germline, CDR1 is GTSNPN, CDR2 SVGIG (reference sequence). Deletions cut 1 base from V and 4 bases from J, with 8 bases between. The CDR3 protein is CAWSGLPGNTIYF. The CDR3 nucleotides read TGTGCCTGGAGTGGACTGCCCGGAAACACCATATATTTT.

The genes are TRBV5-1 and TRBJ2-5; 11 bases are shared with TRBD2. The J call may be incorrect, as the DNA end agrees better with TRBJ2-7. This CDR3 region has 15 residues. The V gene's germline CDR1 is SGHRS and CDR2 YFSETQ. The CDR3 spells CASSLTSGGSYEQYF. For the CDR3, the DNA is TGCGCCAGCAGCTTAACTAGCGGGGGCTCCTACGAGCAGTACTTC.

The chain uses TRBV5-1 and TRBJ2-3; D may be TRBD1 (5 bases). This CDR3 has 14 residues. V was shortened by 2 bases and J by 3 bases, with 10 bases between the two germline ends. Germline V gene sequence: CDR1 SGHRS, CDR2 YFSETQ. The CDR3 here is CASSFRVGTDTQYF. The CDR3, as DNA: TGCGCCAGCAGCTTCAGGGTGGGAACAGATACGCAGTATTTT.

The chain couples TRBV4-3 to TRBJ1-5; 8 positions agree with TRBD1. This CDR3 contains 16 residues. The V segment lost 0 bases and the J segment 1 base; nucleotides outside the gene matches: 2. The germline CDR1 and CDR2 sequences are LGHNA and YSLEER. The CDR3 protein is CASSQDWTGSNQPQHF. The CDR3 DNA is TGCGCCAGCAGCCAAGACTGGACAGGGAGCAATCAGCCCCAGCATTTT.

The V call is TRBV5-4, the J call TRBJ2-5, with 9 positions matching TRBD2. Germline-derived CDR1 and CDR2 are SGHNT and YYREEE (reference sequence). Germline trimming cut 2 bases from V and 10 bases from J; bases unmatched to any gene: 9. This CDR3 is built from 14 residues. The chain's CDR3 is CASSFNQRGEDQYF. The CDR3 region has the DNA TGTGCCAGCAGCTTTAACCAGCGGGGGGAAGACCAGTACTTC.

The chain links TRBV9 to TRBJ2-3; D uncertain. CDR1 is SGDLS, CDR2 YYNGEE, per germline. The V gene lost 0 bases and the J gene lost 6 bases, with 11 bases spanning the gap. This CDR3 is 14 amino acids long. The CDR3 reads CASSVVQVGDTQYF. CDR3 bases: TGTGCCAGCAGCGTAGTCCAGGTTGGGGATACGCAGTATTTT.

The chain has TRBV2 and TRBJ2-5; no firm D call. V was cut by 8 bases and J by 5 bases, with 18 bases left in between. Germline V gene data show CDR1 as SNHLY and CDR2 as FYNNEI. The CDR3 extends over 14 amino acids. CDR3 amino acids: CASAPDPGAETQYF. The CDR3 bases are TGTGCCAGCGCCCCCGACCCGGGTGCGGAGACCCAGTACTTC.

This chain connects TRBV9 to TRBJ1-6; D uncertain. V lost 4 bases and J 6 bases, leaving 5 bases between the germline ends. The CDR3 spans 12 residues. CDR1 is SGDLS, CDR2 YYNGEE, per germline. The CDR3 coding sequence is TGTGCCAGCAGCTCCCTTAATTCACCCCTCCACTTT. This translates into CASSSLNSPLHF.

This chain links TRBV6-6 with TRBJ2-1, with 10 nucleotides matching TRBD2. This CDR3 has 14 amino acids. J was trimmed by 6 bases and V by 4 bases; bases with no gene match: 3. Germline V lookup: CDR1 MNHNY, CDR2 SVGAGI (reference sequence). In DNA form, the CDR3 reads TGTGCCAGCAGTTTAGCGGGGGGCGGCAATGAGCAGTTCTTC. As protein: CASSLAGGGNEQFF.

V gene TRBV9 combines with J gene TRBJ2-7; TRBD2 matches 8 bases. The CDR3 loop spans 16 amino acids. The V segment lost 4 bases and the J segment 2 bases; nucleotides outside the gene matches: 11. CDR1 and CDR2 from the germline V gene are SGDLS and YYNGEE. The CDR3 DNA is TGTGCCAGCAGCCATCGAGGTACTAGCGGCACCTACGAGCAGTACTTC. It encodes CASSHRGTSGTYEQYF.

This clone was counted only a few times. The chain uses TRBV7-9 and TRBJ2-1; 10 bases align to TRBD1. The J segment lost 8 bases and the V segment lost 5 bases, leaving 9 bases of the junction unmatched. The CDR3 totals 15 residues. CDR1 is SEHNR and CDR2 is FQNEAQ in the germline V gene (reference sequence). DNA of the CDR3: TGTGCCAGCAGCATTGGACAGGGGGGGGGATATGAGCAGTTCTTC. This translates into CASSIGQGGGYEQFF.

The J gene is TRBJ1-5, the V gene TRBV10-3, with D possibly TRBD1 on 5 matching bases. Trimming shortened V by 6 bases and J by 0 bases, and 15 bases separated the two germline ends. The germline V gene has CDR1 ENHRY and CDR2 SYGVKD. The CDR3 runs to 16 residues. CDR3 sequence (DNA): TGTGCCATCAGGGGAGAGCGGGGCGATAGCAATCAGCCCCAGCATTTT. Translating it yields CAIRGERGDSNQPQHF.

The chain recombines TRBV7-9 with TRBJ2-1; perhaps TRBD1 as D (6 bases). The CDR3 runs 15 residues. The V end lost 5 bases, the J end lost 3 bases, and 14 bases lay between the germline ends. The germline V gene encodes CDR1 SEHNR and CDR2 FQNEAQ (reference sequence). The CDR3 here is CASSPPSDSYNEQFF. CDR3 nucleotides: TGTGCCAGCAGCCCCCCCTCGGACAGCTACAATGAGCAGTTCTTC.

V and J are TRBV4-2 and TRBJ2-7; TRBD1 is a possible D gene (5 bases). This CDR3 region has 13 residues. Germline assignment: CDR1 LGHNA and CDR2 YNFKEQ. V was pared by 3 bases and J by 6 bases, with 12 bases between. The CDR3 reads CASSQGRVSEQYF. CDR3 coding DNA: TGTGCCAGCAGCCAGGGCAGGGTGAGCGAGCAGTACTTC.

This clone appeared once. The chain employs TRBV7-3 and TRBJ2-1; 8 bases map to TRBD1. CDR1 is SGHTA, CDR2 FQGTGA, per germline. V shed 5 bases, J shed 15 bases, and the junction held 9 bases outside the gene matches. The CDR3 runs to 12 residues. The CDR3 reads CASSLPDRELFF. The CDR3 coding sequence is TGTGCCAGCAGCCTCCCGGACAGGGAACTGTTCTTC.

This chain connects TRBV7-2 to TRBJ2-2; no clear D gene. The V end lost 3 bases, the J end lost 1 base, and 9 bases lay between the germline ends. The CDR3 has 15 amino acids. The germline V gene encodes CDR1 SGHTA and CDR2 FQGNSA. The CDR3 region has the DNA TGTGCCAGCAGCTTCCACGTCAGGAACACCGGGGAGCTGTTTTTT. Translated: CASSFHVRNTGELFF.

CDR3 DNA sequence: TGTGCCAGCAGCTTTCAGGGCGGCGGGGAGCTGTTTTTT. Residues: CASSFQGGGELFF. J is TRBJ2-2 and V is TRBV7-9, with D possibly being TRBD1 (5 bases). Germline V CDR1 and CDR2: SEHNR, FQNEAQ (reference sequence). CDR3 length equals 13 residues. Trimming took 3 bases from V and 7 from J, leaving 9 bases between them.

V and J are TRBV15 and TRBJ2-1; D might be TRBD2 (6 bases). The germline gives CDR1 LNHNV, CDR2 YYDKDF (reference sequence). This CDR3 has 16 amino acids. V lost 3 bases, J lost 6 bases, and 18 bases lay in between. The CDR3 DNA sequence: TGTGCCACCAGCAGGGCCGGGACGAGGGAGGTCAATGAGCAGTTCTTC. This codes for CATSRAGTREVNEQFF.

CDR3 in amino acids: CASSPRLAGVEDEQYF. The CDR3 DNA is TGTGCCAGCAGCCCAAGACTAGCGGGAGTGGAAGACGAGCAGTACTTC. This sequence joins TRBV7-9 and TRBJ2-7, with 12 bases lining up with TRBD2. The CDR3 contains 16 residues. With 5 bases clipped from V and 5 bases from J, the junction kept 10 bases outside the gene matches. Germline V gene sequence: CDR1 SEHNR, CDR2 FQNEAQ (reference sequence).

V usage is TRBV7-9 and J usage is TRBJ2-2; the match to TRBD1 covers 9 bases. Germline lookup yields CDR1 SEHNR and CDR2 FQNEAQ (reference sequence). V gave up 5 bases and J gave up 4 bases; unmatched junction bases: 5. The CDR3 extends over 15 amino acids. For the CDR3, the DNA is TGTGCCAGCAGCCCAGGGACAGGGACCACCGGGGAGCTGTTTTTT. Translated, it gives CASSPGTGTTGELFF.

The chain has TRBV5-5 and TRBJ2-5; TRBD2 agrees at 7 bases. Per germline, CDR1 SGHKS and CDR2 YYEKEE (reference sequence). The CDR3 runs 16 residues. J was trimmed by 1 base and V by 2 bases; bases with no gene match: 8. The CDR3 reads CASSLGRVAIQETQYF. Here the CDR3 DNA reads TGTGCCAGCAGCTTAGGGAGGGTAGCCATCCAAGAGACCCAGTACTTC.

The chain joins TRBV5-6 to TRBJ2-7, with a weak D call TRBD2 (7 bases). The CDR3 runs to 14 residues. The V end lost 2 bases, the J end lost 1 base, and 10 bases lay between the germline ends. The germline CDR1 and CDR2 sequences are SGHDT and YYEEEE. Written as DNA, the CDR3 is TGTGCCAGCAGCTTACAGGGAGGGTCCTACGAGCAGTACTTC. Residues: CASSLQGGSYEQYF.